This T cell receptor (beta chain) derives from a study of blood T cell repertoires in COVID-19. Study background: PBMCs, B-cell-depleted T cells, or T cells were the source of the cDNA or gDNA that made up the material.

This clone has just one count. TCRdb's table, derived via immunoSEQ multiplex PCR, lists solely in-frame clones and lacks some. Of some 250,000 clones in the sample, approximately 84% are singletons; the top ten hold roughly 16%. CDR1 is MNHEY and CDR2 is SVGAGI in the germline V gene. The V end lost 6 bases, the J end lost 0 bases, and 12 bases lay between the germline ends. The length of the CDR3 is 14 residues. The receptor's source is a man younger than 30 who had recovered from COVID-19. Sequencing input: PBMCs or T cells enriched from blood (not recorded which). The chain employs TRBV6-5 and TRBJ2-7, with D possibly being TRBD2 (5 bases). CDR3: CASRPRRDSYEQYF. CDR3 nucleotide sequence: TGTGCCAGCAGGCCGCGTCGGGACTCCTACGAGCAGTACTTC.